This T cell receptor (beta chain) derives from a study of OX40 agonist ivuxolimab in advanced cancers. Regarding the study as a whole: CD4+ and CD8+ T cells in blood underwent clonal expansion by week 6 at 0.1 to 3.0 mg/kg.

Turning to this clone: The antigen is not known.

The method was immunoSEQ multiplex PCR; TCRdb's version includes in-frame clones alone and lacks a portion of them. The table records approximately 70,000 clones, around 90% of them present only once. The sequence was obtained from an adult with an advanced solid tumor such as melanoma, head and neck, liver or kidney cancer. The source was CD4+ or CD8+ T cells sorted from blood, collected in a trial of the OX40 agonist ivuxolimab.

The CDR3 DNA reads as TGCGCCAGCAGCCAGACAGGGCAAGAGACCCAGTACTTC. Its protein is CASSQTGQETQYF. The chain couples TRBV5-1 to TRBJ2-5; 7 bases are shared with TRBD1. Germline V gene sequence: CDR1 SGHRS, CDR2 YFSETQ. Trimming at V came to 4 bases and at J to 2 bases, leaving 2 bases not matched to a gene. The CDR3 loop spans 13 amino acids.